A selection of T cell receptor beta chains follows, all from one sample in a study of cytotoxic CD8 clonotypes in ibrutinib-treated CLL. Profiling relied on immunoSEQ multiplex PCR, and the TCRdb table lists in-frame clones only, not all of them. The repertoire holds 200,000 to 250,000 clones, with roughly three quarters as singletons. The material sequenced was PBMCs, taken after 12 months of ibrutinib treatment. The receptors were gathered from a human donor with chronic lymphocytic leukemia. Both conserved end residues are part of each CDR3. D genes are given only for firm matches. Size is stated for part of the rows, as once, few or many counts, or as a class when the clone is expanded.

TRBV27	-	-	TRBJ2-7	TGTGCCAGCAGTTCACGCGCGCTCTACGAGCAGTACTTC	CASSSRALYEQYF
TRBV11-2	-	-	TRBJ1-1	TGTGCCAGCAGCCACATGGGTACTGAAGCTTTCTTT	CASSHMGTEAFF
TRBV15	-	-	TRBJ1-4	TGTGCCACCAGCAGAGATCGCGGGGCCTGGGAAAAACTGTTTTTT	CATSRDRGAWEKLFF
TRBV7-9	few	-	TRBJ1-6	TGTGCCAGCAGCTCGCAGTCTTACAATTCACCCCTCCACTTT	CASSSQSYNSPLHF
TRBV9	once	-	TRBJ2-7	TGTGCCAGCAGCGTAGGGGCTGTAGGCTACGAGCAGTACTTC	CASSVGAVGYEQYF
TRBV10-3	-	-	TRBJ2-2	TGTGCCATACCGGGACCGTGGGGCACCGGGGAGCTGTTTTTT	CAIPGPWGTGELFF
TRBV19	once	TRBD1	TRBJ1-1	TGTGCCAGTAGTCCAGGACAGGGTCACACTGAAGCTTTCTTT	CASSPGQGHTEAFF
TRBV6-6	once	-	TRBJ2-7	TGTGCCAGCAGCACCCAGGGTTACGAGCAGTACTTC	CASSTQGYEQYF
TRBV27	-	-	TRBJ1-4	TGTGCCAGCAGTGGACCCGATGAAAAACTGTTTTTT	CASSGPDEKLFF
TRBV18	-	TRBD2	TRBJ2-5	TGTGCCAGCTCACCACGCGGGAGAGAGACCCAGTACTTC	CASSPRGRETQYF
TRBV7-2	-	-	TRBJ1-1	TGTGCCAGCAGCTTCCCCCCAACTGAAGCTTTCTTT	CASSFPPTEAFF
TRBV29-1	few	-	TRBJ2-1	TGCAGCGTTGAAGATCCGAGGCCAGGGCAGTTCTTC	CSVEDPRPGQFF
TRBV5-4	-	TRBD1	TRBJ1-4	TGTGCCAGCAGCTTGCGGGCGTCTCAAGGGGGCACTAATGAAAAACTGTTTTTT	CASSLRASQGGTNEKLFF
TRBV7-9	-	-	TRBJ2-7	TGTGCCAGCAGCTCCTTGGGGGGCATGCTCGATTCCGAGCAGTACTTC	CASSSLGGMLDSEQYF
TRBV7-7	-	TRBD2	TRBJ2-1	TGTGCTAGCAGCTTGACTAGCGGGGGCCCAAATGAGCAGTTCTTC	CASSLTSGGPNEQFF
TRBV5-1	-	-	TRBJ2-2	TGCGCCAGCAGCTTGGAGAGCACCGGGGAGCTGTTTTTT	CASSLESTGELFF
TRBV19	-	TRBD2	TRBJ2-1	TGTGCCAGTAGTATAGCGAATCGGCTAGCGGGGTACAATGAGCAGTTCTTC	CASSIANRLAGYNEQFF
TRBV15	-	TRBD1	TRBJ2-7	TGTGCCACCGGACTACAGGGGGGATCCTACGAGCAGTACTTC	CATGLQGGSYEQYF
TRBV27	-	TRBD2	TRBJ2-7	TGTGCCAGCAGTTTAGTCGGGGGGGCTTCCTACGAGCAGTACTTC	CASSLVGGASYEQYF
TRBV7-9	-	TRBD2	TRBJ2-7	TGTGCCAGCAGCTTTATGTCTAGCGGGAACTACGAGCAGTACTTC	CASSFMSSGNYEQYF
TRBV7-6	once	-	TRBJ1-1	TGTGCCAGCAGCTTAGGTCCCACAGGTCCCATAAACACTGAAGCTTTCTTT	CASSLGPTGPINTEAFF
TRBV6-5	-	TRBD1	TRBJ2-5	TGTGCCAGCAGTGAAAGCAGGGGGCTTAACCAGTACTTC	CASSESRGLNQYF
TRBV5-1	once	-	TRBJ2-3	TGCGCCAGCAGCTTGGGTTCAAGCGGTGGCACAGATACGCAGTATTTT	CASSLGSSGGTDTQYF
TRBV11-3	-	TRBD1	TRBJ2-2	TGTGCCAGCAGCCCACAGGGGTCCGGGGAGCTGTTTTTT	CASSPQGSGELFF
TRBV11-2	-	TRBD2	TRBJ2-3	TGTGCCAGCAGCTCGGGACTAGCGGGAGGAGATACGCAGTATTTT	CASSSGLAGGDTQYF
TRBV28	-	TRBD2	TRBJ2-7	TGTGCCAGCAGGATTAGCGGGTCTCGCCAGTACTTC	CASRISGSRQYF
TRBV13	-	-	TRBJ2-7	TGTGCCAGCAGCTTAGCGGACACCCACGAGCAGTACTTC	CASSLADTHEQYF
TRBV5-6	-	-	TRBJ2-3	TGTGCCAGCAGCTTACAGGTGACAGATACGCAGTATTTT	CASSLQVTDTQYF
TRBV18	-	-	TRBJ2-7	TGTGCCAGCTCACCAAAATCCTACGAGCAGTACTTC	CASSPKSYEQYF
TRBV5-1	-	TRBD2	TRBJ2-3	TGCGCCAGCAGCTCGGGACTAGCGGCTACGAACTCAGATACGCAGTATTTT	CASSSGLAATNSDTQYF
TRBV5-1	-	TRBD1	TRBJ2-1	TGCGCCAGCAGCTTGGGACAGGGGGAGAATGAGCAGTTCTTC	CASSLGQGENEQFF
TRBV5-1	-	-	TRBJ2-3	TGCGCCAGCAGGGAGGGGGCAGATACGCAGTATTTT	CASREGADTQYF
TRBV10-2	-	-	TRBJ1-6	TGCGCCAGCAGTGAGAGACCGAATAATTCACCCCTCCACTTT	CASSERPNNSPLHF
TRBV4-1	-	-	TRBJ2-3	TGCGCCAGCAGCCAAGTTGCAGATACGCAGTATTTT	CASSQVADTQYF
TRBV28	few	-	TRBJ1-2	TGTGCCAGCAGTTTAATCCCTGCTGGCTACACCTTC	CASSLIPAGYTF
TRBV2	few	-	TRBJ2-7	TGTGCCAGCAGTCTCACTAGACCAGCCTACGAGCAGTACTTC	CASSLTRPAYEQYF
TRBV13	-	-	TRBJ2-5	TGTGCCAGCAGCCCGCCTAGGGGGGGCCCAGAAGAGACCCAGTACTTC	CASSPPRGGPEETQYF